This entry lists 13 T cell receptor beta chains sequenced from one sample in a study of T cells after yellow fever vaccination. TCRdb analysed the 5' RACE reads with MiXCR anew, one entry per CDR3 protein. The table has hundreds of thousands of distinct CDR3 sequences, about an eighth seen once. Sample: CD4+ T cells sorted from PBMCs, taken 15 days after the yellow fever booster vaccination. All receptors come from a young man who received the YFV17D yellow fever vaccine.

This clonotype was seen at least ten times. In DNA, the CDR3 is TGCGCCAGCAGCCAATACAGGGGGGTCCAAGAGACCCAGTACTTC. This translates into CASSQYRGVQETQYF. The V call is TRBV4-3, the J call TRBJ2-5, with TRBD1 matching over 8 bases. V dropped 2 bases and J dropped 1; count of bases not matched to a gene: 3. Per the germline V gene, CDR1 is LGHNA and CDR2 is YSLEER. The CDR3 runs 15 residues.

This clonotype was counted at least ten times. CDR3 sequence: CASSPSRNEQFF. The DNA of the CDR3 is TGTGCCAGCAGTCCTTCGCGCAATGAGCAGTTCTTC. The J gene is TRBJ2-1, the V gene TRBV6-2 or TRBV6-3; D unclear. Trimming took off 5 bases at V and 6 bases at J, with 8 bases between the two ends. This CDR3 is 12 amino acids long. CDR1 is MNHEY, CDR2 SVGEGT, per germline.

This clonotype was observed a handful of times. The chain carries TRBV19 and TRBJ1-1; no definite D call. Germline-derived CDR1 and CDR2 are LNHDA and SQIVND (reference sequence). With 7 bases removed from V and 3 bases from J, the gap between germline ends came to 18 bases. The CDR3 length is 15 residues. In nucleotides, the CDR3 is TGTGCCAGTAAGCACCCGGGGAGGGTTCACACTGAAGCTTTCTTT. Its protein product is CASKHPGRVHTEAFF.

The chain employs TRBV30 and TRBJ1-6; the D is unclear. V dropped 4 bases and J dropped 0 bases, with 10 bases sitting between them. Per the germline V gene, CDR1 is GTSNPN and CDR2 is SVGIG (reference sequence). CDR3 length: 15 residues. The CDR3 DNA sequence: TGTGCCTGGAAGATCGGGAGCTCCTATAATTCACCCCTCCACTTT. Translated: CAWKIGSSYNSPLHF.

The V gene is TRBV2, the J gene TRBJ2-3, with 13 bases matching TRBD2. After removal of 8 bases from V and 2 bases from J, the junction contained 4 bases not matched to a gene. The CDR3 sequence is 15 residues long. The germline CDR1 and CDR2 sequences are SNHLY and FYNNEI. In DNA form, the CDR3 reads TGTGCCAGCGGACTAGCGGGGGCCATCACAGATACGCAGTATTTT. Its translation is CASGLAGAITDTQYF.

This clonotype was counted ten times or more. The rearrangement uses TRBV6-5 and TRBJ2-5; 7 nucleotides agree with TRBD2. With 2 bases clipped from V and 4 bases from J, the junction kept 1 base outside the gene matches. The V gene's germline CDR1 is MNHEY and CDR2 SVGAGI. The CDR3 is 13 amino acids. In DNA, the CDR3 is TGTGCCAGCAGTTACGGGGGGGGAGAGACCCAGTACTTC. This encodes CASSYGGGETQYF.

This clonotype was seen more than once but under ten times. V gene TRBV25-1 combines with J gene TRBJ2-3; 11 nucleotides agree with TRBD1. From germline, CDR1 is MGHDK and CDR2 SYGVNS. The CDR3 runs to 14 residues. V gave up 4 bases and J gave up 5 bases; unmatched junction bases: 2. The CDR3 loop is CASSVGTGGDTQYF. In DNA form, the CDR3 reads TGTGCCAGCAGTGTTGGGACAGGGGGAGATACGCAGTATTTT. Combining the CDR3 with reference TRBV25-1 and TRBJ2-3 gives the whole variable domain EADIYQTPRYLVIGTGKKITLECSQTMGHDKMYWYQQDPGMELHLIHYSYGVNSTEKGDLSSESTVSRIRTEHFPLTLESARPSHTSQYLCASSVGTGGDTQYFGPGTRLTVL.

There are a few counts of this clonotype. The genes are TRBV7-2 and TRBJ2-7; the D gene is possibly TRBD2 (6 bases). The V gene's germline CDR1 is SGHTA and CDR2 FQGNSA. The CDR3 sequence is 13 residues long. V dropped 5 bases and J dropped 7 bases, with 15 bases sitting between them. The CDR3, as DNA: TGTGCCAGCAGCGCCGAACGACTAGAGGAGCAGTACTTC. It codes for CASSAERLEEQYF.

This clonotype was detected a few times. CDR3 in amino acids: CASRGQAWVEQFF. The CDR3 region has the DNA TGTGCCAGCAGGGGACAGGCCTGGGTTGAGCAGTTCTTC. V gene TRBV2 combines with J gene TRBJ2-1, with TRBD1 identical over 8 bases. Trimming cost V 6 bases and J 9 bases; bases outside gene matches: 7. The CDR3 has 13 residues. The germline CDR1 and CDR2 sequences are SNHLY and FYNNEI.

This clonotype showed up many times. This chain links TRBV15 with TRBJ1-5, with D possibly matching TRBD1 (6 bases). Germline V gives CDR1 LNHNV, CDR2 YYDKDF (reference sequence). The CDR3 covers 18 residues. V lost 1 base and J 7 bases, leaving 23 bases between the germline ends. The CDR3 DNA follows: TGTGCCACCAGCAGAGGTTTCGGACAATCAGGGGCCCGCCAGCCCCAGCATTTT. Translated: CATSRGFGQSGARQPQHF.

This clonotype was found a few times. Written as DNA, the CDR3 is TGTGCCAGCAGTTACAAGGGGCACTATGGCTACACCTTC. Protein product: CASSYKGHYGYTF. The chain combines TRBV6-5 with TRBJ1-2; a weak D match, TRBD1 (5 bases). The germline gives CDR1 MNHEY, CDR2 SVGAGI. Trimming took 2 bases from V and 3 from J, leaving 7 bases between them. The CDR3 spans 13 residues.

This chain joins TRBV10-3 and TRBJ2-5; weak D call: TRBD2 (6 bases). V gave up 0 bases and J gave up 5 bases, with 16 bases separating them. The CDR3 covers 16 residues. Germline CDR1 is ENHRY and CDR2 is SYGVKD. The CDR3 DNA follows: TGTGCCATCAGTGAGTCCCCCGGGACTTCTAGCGAGACCCAGTACTTC. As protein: CAISESPGTSSETQYF.

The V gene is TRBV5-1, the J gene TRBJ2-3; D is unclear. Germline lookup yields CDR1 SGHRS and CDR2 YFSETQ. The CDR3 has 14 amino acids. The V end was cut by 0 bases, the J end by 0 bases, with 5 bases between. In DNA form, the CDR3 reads TGCGCCAGCAGCTTGGCGGAGAGCACAGATACGCAGTATTTT. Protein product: CASSLAESTDTQYF.